A single T cell receptor (beta chain) is shown here with its context. No antigen is known for it. The data derive from a study of cytomegalovirus exposure and HLA in healthy donors. Study details: A prior study identified 117 million unique TCR beta sequences from roughly 170 million T cells. Most genotyped donors, around 86% of 398, had Caucasian-associated genetic ancestry. The study's findings and limits: At a 0.05 false discovery rate, a later analysis found about 17,000 TCR beta sequences to be associated with HLA alleles. Most sequenced TCRs were rare (though some public TCRs occurred in many donors).

Vbeta (60) and Jbeta (13) primers were used in the PCR. Some clones are missing from TCRdb's copy, which holds only in-frame ones; the method was immunoSEQ multiplex PCR. The data contain some 63,000 clones, roughly 83% of them seen just once; the ten biggest clones take up 1.6%. This CDR3 contains 18 residues. This receptor was obtained from a human donor in good health. This rearrangement joins TRBV7-5 to TRBJ2-7; TRBD2, as called in the table, went unchecked against the DNA. TRBV7-5 is a pseudogene locus. Source material: PBMCs. CDR3 region: CARRCGTSGKKAAYEQYF. In DNA, the CDR3 is TGTGCCAGAAGATGCGGGACTAGCGGGAAGAAGGCCGCCTACGAGCAGTACTTC.